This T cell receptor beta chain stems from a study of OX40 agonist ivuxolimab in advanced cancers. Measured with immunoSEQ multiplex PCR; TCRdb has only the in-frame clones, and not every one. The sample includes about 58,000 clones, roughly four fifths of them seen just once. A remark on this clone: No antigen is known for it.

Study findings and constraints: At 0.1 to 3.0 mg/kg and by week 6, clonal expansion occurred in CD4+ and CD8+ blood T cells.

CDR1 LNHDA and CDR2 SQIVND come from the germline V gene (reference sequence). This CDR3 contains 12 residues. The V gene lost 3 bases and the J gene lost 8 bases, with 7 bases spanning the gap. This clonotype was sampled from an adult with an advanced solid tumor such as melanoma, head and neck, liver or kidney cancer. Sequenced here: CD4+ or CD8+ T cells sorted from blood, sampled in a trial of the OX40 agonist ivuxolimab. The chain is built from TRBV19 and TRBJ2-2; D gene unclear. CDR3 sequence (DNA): TGTGCCAGTAGTATTCAGTCTGGGGAGCTGTTTTTT. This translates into CASSIQSGELFF.